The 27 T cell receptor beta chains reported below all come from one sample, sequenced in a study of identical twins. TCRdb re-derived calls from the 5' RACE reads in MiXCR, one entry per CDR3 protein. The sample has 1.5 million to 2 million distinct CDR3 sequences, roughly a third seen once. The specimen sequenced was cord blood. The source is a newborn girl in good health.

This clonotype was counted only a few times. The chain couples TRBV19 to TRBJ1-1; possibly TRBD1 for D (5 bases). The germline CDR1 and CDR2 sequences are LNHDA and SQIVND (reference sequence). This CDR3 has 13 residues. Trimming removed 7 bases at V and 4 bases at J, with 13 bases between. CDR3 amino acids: CASTTGGATEAFF. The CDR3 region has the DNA TGTGCCAGTACCACCGGAGGGGCCACTGAAGCTTTCTTT.

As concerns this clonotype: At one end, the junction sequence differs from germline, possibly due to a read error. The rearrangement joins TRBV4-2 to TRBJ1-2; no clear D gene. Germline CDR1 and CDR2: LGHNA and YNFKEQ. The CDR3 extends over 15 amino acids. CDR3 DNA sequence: TGTGCCAGCAGCCCTCGGACGATTCCTATCTATGACTACACCTTC. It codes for CASSPRTIPIYDYTF.

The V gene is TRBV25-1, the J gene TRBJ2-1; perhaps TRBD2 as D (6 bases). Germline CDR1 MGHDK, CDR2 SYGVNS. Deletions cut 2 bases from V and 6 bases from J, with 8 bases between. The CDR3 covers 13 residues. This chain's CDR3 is CASSEPGLNEQFF. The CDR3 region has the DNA TGTGCCAGCAGTGAACCGGGACTCAATGAGCAGTTCTTC.

The CDR3 is CASSYPGVYEQYF. CDR3 sequence (DNA): TGCGCCAGCAGCTACCCAGGGGTGTACGAGCAGTACTTC. The chain joins TRBV5-1 to TRBJ2-5, with D possibly being TRBD1 (6 bases). Matching the DNA end better, TRBJ2-7 makes the J call doubtful. The CDR3 has 13 amino acids. CDR1 and CDR2 from the germline V gene are SGHRS and YFSETQ.

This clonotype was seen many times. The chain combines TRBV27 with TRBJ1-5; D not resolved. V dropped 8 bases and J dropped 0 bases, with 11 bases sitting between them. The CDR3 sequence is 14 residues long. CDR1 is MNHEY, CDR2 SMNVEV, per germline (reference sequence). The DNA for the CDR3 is TGTGCCAGCGGGTTGGGAGATAGCAATCAGCCCCAGCATTTT. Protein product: CASGLGDSNQPQHF.

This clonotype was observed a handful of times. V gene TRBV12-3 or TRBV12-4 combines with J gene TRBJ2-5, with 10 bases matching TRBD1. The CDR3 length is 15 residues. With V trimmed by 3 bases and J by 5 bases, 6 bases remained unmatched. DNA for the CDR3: TGTGCCAGCAGTTTCGAGACAGGGGGCCAGGAGACCCAGTACTTC. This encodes CASSFETGGQETQYF.

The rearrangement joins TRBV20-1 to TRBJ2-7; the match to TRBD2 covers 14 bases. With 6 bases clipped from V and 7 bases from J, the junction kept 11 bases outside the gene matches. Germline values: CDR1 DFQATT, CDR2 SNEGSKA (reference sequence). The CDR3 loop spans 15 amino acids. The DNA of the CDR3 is TGCAGTGCCCTAAAGGGACTAGCGGGAGTAGGGGAGCAGTACTTC. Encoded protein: CSALKGLAGVGEQYF.

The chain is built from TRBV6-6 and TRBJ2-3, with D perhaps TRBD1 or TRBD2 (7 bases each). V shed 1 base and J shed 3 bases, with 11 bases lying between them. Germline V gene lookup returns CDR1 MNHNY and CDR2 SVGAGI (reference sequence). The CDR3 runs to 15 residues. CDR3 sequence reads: CASSYWQGGTDTQYF. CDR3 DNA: TGTGCCAGCAGTTACTGGCAGGGGGGGACAGATACGCAGTATTTT.

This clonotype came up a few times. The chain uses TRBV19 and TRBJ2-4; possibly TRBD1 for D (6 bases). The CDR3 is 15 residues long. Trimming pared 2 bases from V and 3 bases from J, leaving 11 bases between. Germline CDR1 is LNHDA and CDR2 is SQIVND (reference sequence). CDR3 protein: CASSIRRTDKNIQYF. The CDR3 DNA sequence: TGTGCCAGTAGTATAAGGAGGACAGACAAAAACATTCAGTACTTC.

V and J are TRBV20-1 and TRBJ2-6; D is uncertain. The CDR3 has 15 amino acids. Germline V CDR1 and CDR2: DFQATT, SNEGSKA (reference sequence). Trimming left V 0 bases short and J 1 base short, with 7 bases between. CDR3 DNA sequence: TGCAGTGCTAGAGAGCAGCAATCTGGGGCCAACGTCCTGACTTTC. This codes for CSAREQQSGANVLTF.

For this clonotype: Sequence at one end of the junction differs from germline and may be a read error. Here the CDR3 reads CASSPQRELNSPPHF. CDR3 nucleotide sequence: TGTGCCAGCAGCCCTCAGAGGGAACTAAATTCACCCCCCCACTTT. The rearrangement links TRBV7-9 to TRBJ1-6; the D is unclear. The CDR3 length is 15 residues. Looked up from germline, CDR1 is SEHNR and CDR2 is FQNEAQ (reference sequence).

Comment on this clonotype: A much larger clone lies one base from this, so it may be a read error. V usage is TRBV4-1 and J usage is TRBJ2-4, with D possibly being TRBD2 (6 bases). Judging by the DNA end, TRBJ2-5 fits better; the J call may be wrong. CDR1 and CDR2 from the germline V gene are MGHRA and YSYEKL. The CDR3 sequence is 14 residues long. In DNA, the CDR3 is TGCGCCAGCAGGCAAGATAGCGGCCAAGAGACCCAGTACTTC. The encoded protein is CASRQDSGQETQYF.

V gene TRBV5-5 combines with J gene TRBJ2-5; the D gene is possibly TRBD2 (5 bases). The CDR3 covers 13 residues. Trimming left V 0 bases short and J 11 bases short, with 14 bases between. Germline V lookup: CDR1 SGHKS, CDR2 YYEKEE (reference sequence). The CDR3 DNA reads TGTGCCAGCAGCTTGGGTAGTCCATGGGAGCAGTACTTC. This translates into CASSLGSPWEQYF.

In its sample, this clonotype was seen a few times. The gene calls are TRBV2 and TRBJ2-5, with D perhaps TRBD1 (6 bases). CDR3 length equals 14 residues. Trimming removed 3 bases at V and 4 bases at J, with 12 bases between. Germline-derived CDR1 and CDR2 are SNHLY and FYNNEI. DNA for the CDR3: TGTGCCAGCAGTGAGACAGGATTCGGAGAGACCCAGTACTTC. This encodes CASSETGFGETQYF. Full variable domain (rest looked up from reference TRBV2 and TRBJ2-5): EPEVTQTPSHQVTQMGQEVILRCVPISNHLYFYWYRQILGQKVEFLVSFYNNEISEKSEIFDDQFSVERPDGSNFTLKIRSTKLEDSAMYFCASSETGFGETQYFGPGTRLLVL.

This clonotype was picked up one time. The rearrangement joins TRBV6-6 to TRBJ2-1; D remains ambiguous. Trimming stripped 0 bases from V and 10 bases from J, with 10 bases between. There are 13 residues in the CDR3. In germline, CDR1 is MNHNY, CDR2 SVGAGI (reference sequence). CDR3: CASSYSSHGEQFF. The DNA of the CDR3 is TGTGCCAGCAGTTACTCGAGTCACGGCGAGCAGTTCTTC.

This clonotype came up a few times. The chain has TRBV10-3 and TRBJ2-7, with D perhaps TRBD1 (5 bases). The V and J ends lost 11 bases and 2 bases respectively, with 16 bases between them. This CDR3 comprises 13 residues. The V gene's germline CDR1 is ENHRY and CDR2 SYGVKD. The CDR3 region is CAAHDSITYEQYF. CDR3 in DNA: TGTGCCGCCCATGACAGTATAACCTACGAGCAGTACTTC.

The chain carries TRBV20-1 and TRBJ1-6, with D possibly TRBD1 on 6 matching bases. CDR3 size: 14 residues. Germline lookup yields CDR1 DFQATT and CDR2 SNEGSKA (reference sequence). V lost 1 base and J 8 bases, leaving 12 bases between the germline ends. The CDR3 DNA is TGCAGTGCTAGAGGAACAGGGAGAGATTCACCCCTCCACTTT. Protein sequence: CSARGTGRDSPLHF.

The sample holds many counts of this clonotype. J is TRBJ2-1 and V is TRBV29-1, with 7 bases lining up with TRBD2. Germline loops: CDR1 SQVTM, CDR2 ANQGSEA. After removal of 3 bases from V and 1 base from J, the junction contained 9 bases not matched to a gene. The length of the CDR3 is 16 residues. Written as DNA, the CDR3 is TGCAGCGTTGAGAGGGATCTAGCGGCGTCCTACAATGAGCAGTTCTTC. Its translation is CSVERDLAASYNEQFF.

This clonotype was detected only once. The chain's CDR3 is CASNFRLAGDRTDTQYF. The CDR3 DNA follows: TGTGCCAGCAACTTCCGACTAGCGGGGGATCGCACAGATACGCAGTATTTT. The chain employs TRBV3-1 and TRBJ2-3; TRBD2 matches at 12 bases. J gave up 1 base and V 7 bases, and 9 bases lay outside the gene matches. The CDR3 spans 17 residues. The germline gives CDR1 LGHDT, CDR2 YNNKEL (reference sequence).

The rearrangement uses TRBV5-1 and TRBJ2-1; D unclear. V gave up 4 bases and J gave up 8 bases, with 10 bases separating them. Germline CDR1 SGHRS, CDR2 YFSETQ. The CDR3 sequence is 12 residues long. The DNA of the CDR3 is TGCGCCAGCAGCCCTCAGATGGATGAGCAGTTCTTC. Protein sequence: CASSPQMDEQFF.

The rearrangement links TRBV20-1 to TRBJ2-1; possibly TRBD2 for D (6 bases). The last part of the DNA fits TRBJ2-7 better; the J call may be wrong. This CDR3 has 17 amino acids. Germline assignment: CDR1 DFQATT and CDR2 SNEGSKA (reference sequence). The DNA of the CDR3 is TGCAGTGCTAGAGGTCCCTCGAGGGGAGGCGCCTACAATGAGCAGTACTTC. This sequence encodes CSARGPSRGGAYNEQYF.

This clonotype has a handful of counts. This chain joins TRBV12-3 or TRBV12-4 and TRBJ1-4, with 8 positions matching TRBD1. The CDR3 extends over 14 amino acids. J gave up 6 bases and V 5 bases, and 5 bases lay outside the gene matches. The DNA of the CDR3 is TGTGCCAGCAGTCCGGGACAGGCCCATGAAAAACTGTTTTTT. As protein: CASSPGQAHEKLFF.

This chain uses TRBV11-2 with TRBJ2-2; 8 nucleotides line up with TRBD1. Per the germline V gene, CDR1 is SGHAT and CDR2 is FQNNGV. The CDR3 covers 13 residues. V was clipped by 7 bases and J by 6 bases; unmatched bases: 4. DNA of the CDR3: TGTGCCAGCAACAGGGGGACAGCCGGGGAGCTGTTTTTT. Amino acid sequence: CASNRGTAGELFF.

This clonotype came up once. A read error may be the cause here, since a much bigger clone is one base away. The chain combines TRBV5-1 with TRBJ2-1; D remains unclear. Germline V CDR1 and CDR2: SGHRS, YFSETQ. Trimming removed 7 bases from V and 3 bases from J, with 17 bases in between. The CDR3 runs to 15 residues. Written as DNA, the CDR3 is TGCGCCAGCGACCATTGGGATCGCCTCTACAATGAGCAGTTCTTC. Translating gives CASDHWDRLYNEQFF.

The DNA of the CDR3 is TGCAGTGCCCTGGGACAAGGTGTGGAAAAACTGTTTTTT. Amino acid sequence: CSALGQGVEKLFF. The V gene is TRBV20-1, the J gene TRBJ1-4; possibly TRBD1 for D (6 bases). There are 13 residues in the CDR3. Trimming removed 6 bases from V and 8 bases from J, with 16 bases in between. The germline V gene encodes CDR1 DFQATT and CDR2 SNEGSKA (reference sequence).

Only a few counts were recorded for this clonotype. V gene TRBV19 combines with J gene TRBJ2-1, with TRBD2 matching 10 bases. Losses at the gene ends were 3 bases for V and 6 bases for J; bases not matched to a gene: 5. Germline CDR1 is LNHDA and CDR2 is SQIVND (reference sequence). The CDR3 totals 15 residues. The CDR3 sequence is CASSISLAGVNEQFF. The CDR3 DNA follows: TGTGCCAGTAGTATTAGCCTAGCGGGGGTCAATGAGCAGTTCTTC.

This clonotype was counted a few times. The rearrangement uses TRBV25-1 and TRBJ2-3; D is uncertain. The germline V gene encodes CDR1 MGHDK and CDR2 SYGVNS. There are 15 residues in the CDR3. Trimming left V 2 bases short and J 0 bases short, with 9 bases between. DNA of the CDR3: TGTGCCAGCAGTGAAAACGGATATAGCACAGATACGCAGTATTTT. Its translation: CASSENGYSTDTQYF.